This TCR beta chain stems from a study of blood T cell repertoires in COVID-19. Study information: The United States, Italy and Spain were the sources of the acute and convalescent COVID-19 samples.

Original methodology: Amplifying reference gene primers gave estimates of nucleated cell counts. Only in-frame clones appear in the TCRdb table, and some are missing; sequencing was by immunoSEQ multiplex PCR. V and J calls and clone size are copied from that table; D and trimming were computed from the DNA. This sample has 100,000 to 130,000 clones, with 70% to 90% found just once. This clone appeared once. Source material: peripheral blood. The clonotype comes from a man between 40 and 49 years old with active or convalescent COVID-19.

The CDR3 here is CASSQVSSAGGLFNEQFF. CDR3 sequence (DNA): TGCGCCAGCAGCCAAGTTTCTTCGGCAGGCGGGTTGTTCAATGAGCAGTTCTTC. The chain joins TRBV4-1 to TRBJ2-1; perhaps TRBD2 as D (5 bases). V lost 1 base, J lost 6 bases, and 22 bases lay in between. Germline CDR1 MGHRA, CDR2 YSYEKL. This CDR3 comprises 18 residues.